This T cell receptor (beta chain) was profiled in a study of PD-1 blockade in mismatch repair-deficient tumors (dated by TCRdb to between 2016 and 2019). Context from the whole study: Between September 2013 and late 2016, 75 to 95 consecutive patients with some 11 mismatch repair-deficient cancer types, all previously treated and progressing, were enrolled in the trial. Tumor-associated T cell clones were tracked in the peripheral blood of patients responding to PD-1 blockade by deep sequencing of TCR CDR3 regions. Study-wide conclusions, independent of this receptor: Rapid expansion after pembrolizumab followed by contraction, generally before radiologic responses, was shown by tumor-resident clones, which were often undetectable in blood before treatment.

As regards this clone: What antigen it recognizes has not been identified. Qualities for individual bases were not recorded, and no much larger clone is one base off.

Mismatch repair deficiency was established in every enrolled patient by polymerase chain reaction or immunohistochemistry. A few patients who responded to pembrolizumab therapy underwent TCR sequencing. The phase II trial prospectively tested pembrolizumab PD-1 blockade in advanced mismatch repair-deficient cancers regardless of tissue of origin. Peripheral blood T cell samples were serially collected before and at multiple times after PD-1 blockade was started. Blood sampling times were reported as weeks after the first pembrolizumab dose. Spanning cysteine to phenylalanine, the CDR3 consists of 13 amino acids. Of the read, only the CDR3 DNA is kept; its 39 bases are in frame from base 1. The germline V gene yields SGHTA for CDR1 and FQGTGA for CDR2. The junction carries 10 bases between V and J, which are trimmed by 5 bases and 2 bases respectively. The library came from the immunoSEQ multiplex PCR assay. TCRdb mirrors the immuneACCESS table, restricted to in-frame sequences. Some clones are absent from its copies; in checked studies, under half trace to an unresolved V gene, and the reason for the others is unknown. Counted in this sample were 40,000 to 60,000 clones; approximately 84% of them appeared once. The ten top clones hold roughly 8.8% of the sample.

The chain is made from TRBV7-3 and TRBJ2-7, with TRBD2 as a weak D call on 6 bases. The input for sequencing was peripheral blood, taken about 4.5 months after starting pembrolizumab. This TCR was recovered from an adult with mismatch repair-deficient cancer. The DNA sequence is TGTGCCAGCAGCCCCCCGGGGGCCTACGAGCAGTACTTC. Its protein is CASSPPGAYEQYF. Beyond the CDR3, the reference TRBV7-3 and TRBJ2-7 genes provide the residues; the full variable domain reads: GAGVSQTPSNKVTEKGKYVELRCDPISGHTALYWYRQSLGQGPEFLIYFQGTGAADDSGLPNDRFFAVRPEGSVSTLKIQRTERGDSAVYLCASSPPGAYEQYFGPGTRLTVT.